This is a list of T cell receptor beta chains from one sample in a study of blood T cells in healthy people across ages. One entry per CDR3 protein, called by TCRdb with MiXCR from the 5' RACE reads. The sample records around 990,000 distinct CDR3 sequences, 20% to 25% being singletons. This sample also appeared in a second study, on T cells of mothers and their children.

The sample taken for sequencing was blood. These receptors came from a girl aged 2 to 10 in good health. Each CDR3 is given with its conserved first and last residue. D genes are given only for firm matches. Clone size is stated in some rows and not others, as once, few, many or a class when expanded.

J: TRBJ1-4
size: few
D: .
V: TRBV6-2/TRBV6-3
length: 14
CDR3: CASSYRLAREKLFF
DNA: TGTGCCAGCAGTTACCGTCTCGCGCGTGAAAAACTGTTTTTT

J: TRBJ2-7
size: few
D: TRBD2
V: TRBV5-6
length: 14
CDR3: CASSPDRLAGEQYF
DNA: TGTGCCAGCAGCCCAGACAGACTAGCGGGCGAGCAGTACTTC

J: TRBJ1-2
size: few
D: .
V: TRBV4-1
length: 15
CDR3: CASSHIPGGEDGYTF
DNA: TGCGCCAGCAGCCATATTCCTGGAGGGGAGGATGGCTACACCTTC

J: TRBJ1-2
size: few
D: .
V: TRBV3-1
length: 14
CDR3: CASSLGEWDYGYTF
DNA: TGTGCCAGCAGCCTCGGAGAATGGGACTATGGCTACACCTTC

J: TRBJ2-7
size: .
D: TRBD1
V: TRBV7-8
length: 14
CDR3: CASSLVGQGEEQYF
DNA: TGTGCCAGCAGCTTAGTGGGACAGGGAGAGGAGCAGTACTTC

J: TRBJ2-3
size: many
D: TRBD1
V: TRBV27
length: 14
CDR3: CASSDRDVTDTQYF
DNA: TGTGCCAGCAGTGACAGGGACGTAACAGATACGCAGTATTTT

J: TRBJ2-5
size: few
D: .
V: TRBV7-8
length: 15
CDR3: CASSPSLRGQETQYF
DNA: TGTGCCAGCAGCCCCTCCCTCAGGGGCCAAGAGACCCAGTACTTC

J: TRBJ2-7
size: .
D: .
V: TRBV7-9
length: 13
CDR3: CASSPQLSYEQYF
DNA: TGTGCCAGCAGCCCTCAACTCTCCTACGAGCAGTACTTC

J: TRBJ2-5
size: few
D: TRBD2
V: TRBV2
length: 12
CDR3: CARATSEETQYF
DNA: TGTGCCCGCGCTACTAGCGAAGAGACCCAGTACTTC

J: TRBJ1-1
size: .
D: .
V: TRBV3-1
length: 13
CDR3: CASRGNLGTEAFF
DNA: TGTGCCAGCCGAGGAAATTTGGGCACTGAAGCTTTCTTT

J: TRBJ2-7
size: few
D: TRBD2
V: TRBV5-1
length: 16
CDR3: CASSLGLAGAPYEQYF
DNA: TGCGCCAGCAGCTTGGGACTAGCGGGGGCACCCTACGAGCAGTACTTC

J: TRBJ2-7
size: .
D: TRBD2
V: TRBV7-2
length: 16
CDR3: CASSQTWTSGTYEQYF
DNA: TGTGCCAGCAGCCAGACTTGGACTAGCGGAACCTACGAGCAGTACTTC

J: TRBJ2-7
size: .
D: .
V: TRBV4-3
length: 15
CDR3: CASSQGGGAGYEQYF
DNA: TGCGCCAGCAGCCAAGGAGGGGGAGCTGGGTACGAGCAGTACTTC

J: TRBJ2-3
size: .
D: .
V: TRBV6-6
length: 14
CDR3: CASSYSPTLDTQYF
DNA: TGTGCCAGCAGTTACTCGCCTACATTGGATACGCAGTATTTT

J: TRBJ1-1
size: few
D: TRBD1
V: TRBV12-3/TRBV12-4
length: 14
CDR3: CASSFRGRDTEAFF
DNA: TGTGCCAGCAGTTTCAGGGGGAGGGACACTGAAGCTTTCTTT

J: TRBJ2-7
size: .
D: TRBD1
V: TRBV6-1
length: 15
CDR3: CASTTGQLIIYEQYF
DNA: TGTGCCAGCACCACGGGACAGCTAATAATCTACGAGCAGTACTTC

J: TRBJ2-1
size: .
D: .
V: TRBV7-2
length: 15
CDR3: CASSLVSLAINEQFF
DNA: TGTGCCAGCAGCTTAGTGTCACTAGCCATCAATGAGCAGTTCTTC

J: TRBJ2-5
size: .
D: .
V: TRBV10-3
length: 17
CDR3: CAISESSVSGPRETQYF
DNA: TGTGCCATCAGTGAGTCGAGCGTCAGCGGGCCTAGGGAGACCCAGTACTTC

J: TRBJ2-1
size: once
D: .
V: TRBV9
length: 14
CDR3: CASSVRGQDYEQFF
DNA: TGTGCCAGCAGCGTAAGGGGTCAGGACTATGAGCAGTTCTTC

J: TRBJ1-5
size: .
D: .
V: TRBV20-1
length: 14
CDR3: CSAVGQGVNQPQHF
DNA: TGCAGCGCCGTTGGCCAGGGCGTCAATCAGCCCCAGCATTTT

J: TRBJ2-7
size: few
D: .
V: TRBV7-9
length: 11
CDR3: CASSNDYEQYF
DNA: TGTGCCAGCAGCAACGACTACGAGCAGTACTTC

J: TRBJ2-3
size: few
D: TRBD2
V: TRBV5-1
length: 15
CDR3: CASSSWTSGTDTQYF
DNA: TGCGCCAGCAGCTCCTGGACTAGCGGCACAGATACGCAGTATTTT

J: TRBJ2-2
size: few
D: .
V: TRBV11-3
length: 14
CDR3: CASTLSLMDGELFF
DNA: TGTGCCAGCACTCTCTCACTGATGGACGGGGAGCTGTTTTTT

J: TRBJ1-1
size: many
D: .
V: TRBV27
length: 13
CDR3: CASSKLGQPEAFF
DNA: TGTGCCAGCAGCAAACTCGGACAGCCTGAAGCTTTCTTT

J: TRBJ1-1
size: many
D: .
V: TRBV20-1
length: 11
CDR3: CSASRSGRAFF
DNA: TGCAGTGCTAGCCGATCGGGGCGGGCTTTCTTT

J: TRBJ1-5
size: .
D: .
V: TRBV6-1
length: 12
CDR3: CASSEYYQPQHF
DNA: TGTGCCAGCAGTGAATATTATCAGCCCCAGCATTTT

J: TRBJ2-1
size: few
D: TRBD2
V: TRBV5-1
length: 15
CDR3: CASSPPSGKYNEQFF
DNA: TGCGCCAGCAGCCCCCCAAGCGGGAAGTACAATGAGCAGTTCTTC

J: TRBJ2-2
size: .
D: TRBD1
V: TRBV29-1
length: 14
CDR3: CSFTGTGATGELFF
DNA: TGCAGCTTCACCGGGACAGGGGCCACCGGGGAGCTGTTTTTT

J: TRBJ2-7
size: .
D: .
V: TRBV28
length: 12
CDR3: CASSRVAAEQYF
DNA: TGTGCCAGCAGTAGGGTTGCAGCTGAGCAGTACTTC

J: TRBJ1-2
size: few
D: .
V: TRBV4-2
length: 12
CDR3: CASSHANYGYTF
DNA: TGTGCCAGCAGCCACGCTAACTATGGCTACACCTTC

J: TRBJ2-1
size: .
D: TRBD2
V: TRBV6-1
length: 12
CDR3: CASEGREDEQFF
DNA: TGTGCCAGCGAAGGGCGGGAGGATGAGCAGTTCTTC

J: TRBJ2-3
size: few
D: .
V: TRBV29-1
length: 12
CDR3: CSVEGFTDTQYF
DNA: TGCAGCGTTGAGGGCTTCACAGATACGCAGTATTTT

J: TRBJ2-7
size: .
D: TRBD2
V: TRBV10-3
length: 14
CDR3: CAGQREGVGHEQYF
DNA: TGTGCCGGCCAGCGGGAGGGCGTCGGTCACGAGCAGTACTTC

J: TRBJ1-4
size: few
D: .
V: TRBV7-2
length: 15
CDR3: CASSSPVGTNEKLFF
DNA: TGTGCCAGCAGCTCCCCTGTGGGGACTAATGAAAAACTGTTTTTT

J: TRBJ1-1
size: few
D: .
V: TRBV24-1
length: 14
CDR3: CATSAPGPPTEAFF
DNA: TGTGCCACCAGTGCCCCGGGACCCCCCACTGAAGCTTTCTTT

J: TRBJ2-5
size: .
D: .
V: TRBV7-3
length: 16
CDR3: CASSPTGTSYQETQYF
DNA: TGTGCCAGCAGCCCGACCGGGACATCGTACCAAGAGACCCAGTACTTC

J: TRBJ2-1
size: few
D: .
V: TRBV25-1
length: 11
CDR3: CASSEWLEQFF
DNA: TGTGCCAGCAGTGAATGGCTAGAGCAGTTCTTC

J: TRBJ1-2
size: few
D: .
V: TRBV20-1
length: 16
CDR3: CSASPLGDFMPYGYTF
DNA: TGCAGTGCTAGCCCCCTGGGCGATTTCATGCCTTATGGCTACACCTTC

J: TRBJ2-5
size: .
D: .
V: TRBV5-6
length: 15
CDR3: CASSLQRRNQETQYF
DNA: TGTGCCAGCAGCTTGCAGCGGAGGAACCAAGAGACCCAGTACTTC

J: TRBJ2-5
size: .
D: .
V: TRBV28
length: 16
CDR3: CASSLSAPGGGETQYF
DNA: TGTGCCAGCAGTTTATCGGCCCCCGGGGGAGGAGAGACCCAGTACTTC